A selection of T cell receptor beta chains follows, all from one sample in a study of blood T cell repertoires in COVID-19. The repertoire was sequenced with immunoSEQ multiplex PCR; TCRdb's copy has only in-frame clones and lacks some. The sample has roughly 200,000 clones; over 75% are singletons. The specimen sequenced was peripheral blood. The receptors stem from a human donor with active or convalescent COVID-19. The donor label of this sample is uncertain. Both conserved end residues are part of each CDR3. The D gene is left open where the match is weak. Rows give clone size only sometimes, using once, few, many, or a class for an expanded clone.

TRBV7-9	TRBJ1-5	-	-	TGTGCCAGCAGCTTTGAGGTGGCCGATAGCAATCAGCCCCAGCATTTT	CASSFEVADSNQPQHF
TRBV5-1	TRBJ2-7	TRBD2	-	TGCGCCAGCAGCTTGGTGGGGACTAGCAGCCACGAGCAGTACTTC	CASSLVGTSSHEQYF
TRBV5-1	TRBJ1-5	TRBD1	-	TGCGCCAGCAGCTTAGGACAGGGGAGTCAGCCCCAGCATTTT	CASSLGQGSQPQHF
TRBV19	TRBJ1-4	TRBD1	-	TGTGCCAGTAGAAACGGACAGGGAGGCCAAAAACTGTTTTTT	CASRNGQGGQKLFF
TRBV3-1/TRBV3-2	TRBJ2-1	TRBD2	-	TGTGCCAGCAGCCAAACGACTAGCTTAATCCATGAGCAGTTCTTC	CASSQTTSLIHEQFF
TRBV7-3	TRBJ2-7	TRBD2	-	TGTGCCAGCAGCTTAGCGGGAGGGTTGAGCGAGCAGTACTTC	CASSLAGGLSEQYF
TRBV5-1	TRBJ1-3	-	-	TGCGCCAGCAGCCCCTCAAGCTCAAGAAGCTCTGGAAACACCATATATTTT	CASSPSSSRSSGNTIYF
TRBV19	TRBJ2-2	-	-	TGTGCCAGTAGTAACAGGAGGAACACCGGGGAGCTGTTTTTT	CASSNRRNTGELFF
TRBV27	TRBJ1-1	TRBD1	-	TGTGCCAGCAGATTAAGGACAGGGAAAGCTTTCTTT	CASRLRTGKAFF
TRBV2	TRBJ2-7	TRBD1	-	TGTGCCAGCAGCTTCCGTGACAGGGGCGACGAGCAGTACTTC	CASSFRDRGDEQYF
TRBV18	TRBJ2-7	-	-	TGTGCCAGCTCACCACCGCAGGCTAAGGTTTCCGAGCAGTACTTC	CASSPPQAKVSEQYF
TRBV3-1/TRBV3-2	TRBJ1-2	-	-	TGTGCCAGCAGCCAAAGGATACGGGGAACAGCTGGCTACACCTTC	CASSQRIRGTAGYTF
TRBV4-1	TRBJ2-7	TRBD1	few	TGCGCCAGCAGCCAAGGGGACAGGGTCTACGAGCAGTACTTC	CASSQGDRVYEQYF
TRBV19	TRBJ2-1	-	-	TGTGCCAGTAGTATAGGGTCAGCGGGTTACAATGAGCAGTTCTTC	CASSIGSAGYNEQFF
TRBV6-1	TRBJ2-1	TRBD2	-	TGTGCCAGCAGTGACGTAACTGGGGCTAGCGGGATCGATGAGCAGTTCTTC	CASSDVTGASGIDEQFF
TRBV19	TRBJ1-5	-	-	TGTGCCAGTAGTAGCGAGAGAAATCAGCCCCAGCATTTT	CASSSERNQPQHF
TRBV27	TRBJ1-3	-	few	TGTGCCAGCAGTTTATCCGGGGGGGCGAGCGCTGGAAACACCATATATTTT	CASSLSGGASAGNTIYF
TRBV4-1	TRBJ2-7	TRBD1	few	TGCGCCAGCAGCCCCAGACAGGGGGCGTACGAGCAGTACTTC	CASSPRQGAYEQYF
TRBV5-1	TRBJ2-7	TRBD2	once	TGCGCCAGCAGCTTGATATCCCCAGGATCCCGGACTAGCTGGGCCTACGAGCAGTACTTC	CASSLISPGSRTSWAYEQYF
TRBV7-9	TRBJ2-1	TRBD2	-	TGTGCCAGCAGCCCCGCGGGGGGCTCCTACAATGAGCAGTTCTTC	CASSPAGGSYNEQFF
TRBV5-1	TRBJ2-4	TRBD1	once	TGCGCCAGCAGCTGGGGGACAGGGGAGGAGTACTTC	CASSWGTGEEYF
TRBV12-3/TRBV12-4	TRBJ2-5	TRBD1	-	TGTGCCATTGGACAGGGACGAGAGACCCAGTACTTC	CAIGQGRETQYF
TRBV5-1	TRBJ2-7	-	-	TGCGCCAGCAGCTTAGCCAGCGAGCCCTACGAGCAGTACTTC	CASSLASEPYEQYF
TRBV27	TRBJ2-1	TRBD2	-	TGTGCCAGCAGTTCAGGGCCTAGCGGGATGTACAATGAGCAGTTCTTC	CASSSGPSGMYNEQFF
TRBV9	TRBJ1-2	TRBD1	-	TGTGCCAGCAGCGCGGGACAGGGGCCTCTCGCCTACACCTTC	CASSAGQGPLAYTF
TRBV7-8	TRBJ2-1	TRBD2	once	TGTGCCAGCAGCTTACAGGTACTAGCGGGGACCTACAATGAGCAGTTCTTC	CASSLQVLAGTYNEQFF
TRBV4-1	TRBJ2-3	-	once	TGCGCCAGCAGCCAAGATCTAGGAACGGAGGATACGCAGTATTTT	CASSQDLGTEDTQYF
TRBV4-1	TRBJ2-5	TRBD2	-	TGCGCCAGCAGCCGAACTAGCGGGGGGGCCCAAGAGACCCAGTACTTC	CASSRTSGGAQETQYF
TRBV18	TRBJ2-5	-	-	TGTGCCAGCTCACCACTTGCGCTCCAGGCGACCCAGTACTTC	CASSPLALQATQYF
TRBV7-2	TRBJ2-3	-	-	TGTGCCAGCACCCCTAGTTGGGGCGGGGGCACAGATACGCAGTATTTT	CASTPSWGGGTDTQYF
TRBV18	TRBJ2-1	-	-	TGTGCCAGCTCACCCGCGGGGGCGGGTATCTACAATGAGCAGTTCTTC	CASSPAGAGIYNEQFF
TRBV5-1	TRBJ2-5	TRBD2	-	TGCGCCAGCAGCTTGGCACCTAGCGGGGGGGCGGAGACCCAGTACTTC	CASSLAPSGGAETQYF
TRBV5-1	TRBJ2-1	TRBD1	-	TGCGCCAGCAGCATAGGGACAGTCTACAATGAGCAGTTCTTC	CASSIGTVYNEQFF
TRBV5-4	TRBJ2-3	TRBD1	few	TGTGCCAGCAGCCCCGGGACAGCGAGCACAGATACGCAGTATTTT	CASSPGTASTDTQYF
TRBV4-2	TRBJ2-2	TRBD2	-	TGTGCCAGCAGCCCCCTAGCGGGATTGAACACCGGGGAGCTGTTTTTT	CASSPLAGLNTGELFF
TRBV28	TRBJ1-1	-	-	TGTGCCAGCTCCAGTGGGCAGGCCCTTCAGAACACTGAAGCTTTCTTT	CASSSGQALQNTEAFF
TRBV18	TRBJ2-7	TRBD1	few	TGTGCCAGCTCACAATCCGGGACAGGGCTCGAGCAGTACTTC	CASSQSGTGLEQYF
TRBV11-2	TRBJ2-7	TRBD2	-	TGTGCCAGCAGCTCGGGCCGGACTAGCCCCGAGCAGTACTTC	CASSSGRTSPEQYF
TRBV4-1	TRBJ1-5	-	-	TGCGCCAGCAGCCAGAACACAGGGTATCAGCCCCAGCATTTT	CASSQNTGYQPQHF
TRBV18	TRBJ2-7	-	-	TGTGCCAGCTCACCCTCTGGTGTGCCAGGGTACGAGCAGTACTTC	CASSPSGVPGYEQYF
TRBV27	TRBJ1-2	-	-	TGTGCCAGCAGTTTAGCAGGGATGGGGTATGGCTACACCTTC	CASSLAGMGYGYTF
TRBV27	TRBJ2-3	-	-	TGTGCCAACAGTTGGAGCGGCTCTAGCACAGATACGCAGTATTTT	CANSWSGSSTDTQYF